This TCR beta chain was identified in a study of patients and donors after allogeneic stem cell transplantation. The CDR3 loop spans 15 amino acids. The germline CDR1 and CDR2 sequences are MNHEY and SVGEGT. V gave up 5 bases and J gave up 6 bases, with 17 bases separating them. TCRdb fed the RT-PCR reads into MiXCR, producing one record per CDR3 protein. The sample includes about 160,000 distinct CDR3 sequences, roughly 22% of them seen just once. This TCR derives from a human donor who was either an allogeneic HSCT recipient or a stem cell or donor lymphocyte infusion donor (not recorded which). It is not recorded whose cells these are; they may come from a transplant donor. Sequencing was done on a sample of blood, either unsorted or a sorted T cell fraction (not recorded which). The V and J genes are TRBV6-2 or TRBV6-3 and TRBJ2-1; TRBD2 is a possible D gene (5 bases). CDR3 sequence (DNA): TGTGCCAGCAGTCCCTTTGGGGAGATGGGCAATGAGCAGTTCTTC. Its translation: CASSPFGEMGNEQFF.